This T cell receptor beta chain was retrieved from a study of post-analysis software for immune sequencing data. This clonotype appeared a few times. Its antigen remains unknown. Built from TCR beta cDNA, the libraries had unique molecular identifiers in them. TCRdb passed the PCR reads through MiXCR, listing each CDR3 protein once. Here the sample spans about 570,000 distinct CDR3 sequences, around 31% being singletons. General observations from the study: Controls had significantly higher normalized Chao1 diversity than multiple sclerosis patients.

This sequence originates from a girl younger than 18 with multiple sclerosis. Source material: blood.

The CDR3 nucleotides read TGCAGCGCAGAAGCAGGGGGCTCCTACGAGCAGTACTTC. Its translation is CSAEAGGSYEQYF. The V and J genes are TRBV29-1 and TRBJ2-7; TRBD1 aligns across 7 bases. Germline trimming cut 7 bases from V and 0 bases from J; bases unmatched to any gene: 6. This CDR3 has 13 amino acids. Germline V gene lookup returns CDR1 SQVTM and CDR2 ANQGSEA.